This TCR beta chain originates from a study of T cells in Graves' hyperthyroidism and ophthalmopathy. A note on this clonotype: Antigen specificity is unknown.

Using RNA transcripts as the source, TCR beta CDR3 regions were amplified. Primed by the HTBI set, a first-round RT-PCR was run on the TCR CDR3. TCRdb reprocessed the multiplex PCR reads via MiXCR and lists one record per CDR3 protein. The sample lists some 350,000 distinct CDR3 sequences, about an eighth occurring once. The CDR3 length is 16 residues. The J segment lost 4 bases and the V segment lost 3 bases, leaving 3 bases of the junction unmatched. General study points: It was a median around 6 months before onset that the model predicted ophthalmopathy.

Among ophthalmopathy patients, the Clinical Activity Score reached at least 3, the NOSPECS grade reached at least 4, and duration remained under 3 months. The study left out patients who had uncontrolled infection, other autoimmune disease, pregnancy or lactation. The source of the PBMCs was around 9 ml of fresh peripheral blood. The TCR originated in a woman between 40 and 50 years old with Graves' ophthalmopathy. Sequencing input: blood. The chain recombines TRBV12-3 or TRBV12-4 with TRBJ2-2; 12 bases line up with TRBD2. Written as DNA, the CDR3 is TGTGCCAGCAGTTTCCCTAGCGGGGGGGCCACCGGGGAGCTGTTTTTT. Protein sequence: CASSFPSGGATGELFF.